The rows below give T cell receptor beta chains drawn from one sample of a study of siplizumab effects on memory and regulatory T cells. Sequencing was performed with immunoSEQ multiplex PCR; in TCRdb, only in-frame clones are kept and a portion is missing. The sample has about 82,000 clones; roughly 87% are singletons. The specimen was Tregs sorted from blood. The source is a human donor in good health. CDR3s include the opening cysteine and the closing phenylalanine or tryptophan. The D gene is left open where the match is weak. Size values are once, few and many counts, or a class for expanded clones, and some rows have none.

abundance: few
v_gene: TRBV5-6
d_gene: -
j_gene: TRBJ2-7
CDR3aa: CASSFGYEQYF
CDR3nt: TGTGCCAGCAGCTTTGGATACGAGCAGTACTTC

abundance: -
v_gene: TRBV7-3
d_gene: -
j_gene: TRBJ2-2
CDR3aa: CASSLQSIGAGELFF
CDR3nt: TGTGCCAGCAGCTTACAGTCTATTGGGGCCGGGGAGCTGTTTTTT

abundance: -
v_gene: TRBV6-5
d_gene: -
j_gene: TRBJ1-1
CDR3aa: CASSQTGFTEAFF
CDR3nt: TGTGCCAGCAGCCAAACAGGGTTCACTGAAGCTTTCTTT

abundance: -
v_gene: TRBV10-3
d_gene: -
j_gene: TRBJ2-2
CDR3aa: CAITRGLQGENTGELFF
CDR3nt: TGTGCCATCACCCGTGGCCTACAGGGAGAGAACACCGGGGAGCTGTTTTTT

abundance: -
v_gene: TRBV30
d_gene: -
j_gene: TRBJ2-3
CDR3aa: CACPTGLSTDTQYF
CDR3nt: TGTGCCTGTCCGACAGGCCTCAGCACAGATACGCAGTATTTT

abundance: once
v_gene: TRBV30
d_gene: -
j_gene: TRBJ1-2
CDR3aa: CAWSGDGEDLPLTF
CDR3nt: TGTGCCTGGAGCGGGGACGGTGAGGACCTGCCTCTCACCTTC

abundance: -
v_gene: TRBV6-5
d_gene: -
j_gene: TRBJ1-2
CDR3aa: CASSPDRGIYGYTF
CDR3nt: TGTGCCAGCAGCCCCGACCGAGGGATATATGGCTACACCTTC

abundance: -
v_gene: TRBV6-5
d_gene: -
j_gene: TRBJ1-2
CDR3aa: CASNTGNNYGYTF
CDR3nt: TGTGCCAGCAACACCGGGAATAACTATGGCTACACCTTC

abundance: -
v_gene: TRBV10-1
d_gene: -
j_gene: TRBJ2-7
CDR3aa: CASSDSNVPYEQYF
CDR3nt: TGCGCCAGCAGTGATTCGAACGTACCCTACGAGCAGTACTTC

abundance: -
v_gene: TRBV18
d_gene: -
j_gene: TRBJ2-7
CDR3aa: CASEGVNSYEQYF
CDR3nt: TGTGCCAGCGAGGGAGTAAACTCCTACGAGCAGTACTTC

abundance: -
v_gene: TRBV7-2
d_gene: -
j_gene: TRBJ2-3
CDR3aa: CASSLFGSSTDTQYF
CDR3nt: TGTGCCAGCAGCTTATTCGGGTCTAGCACAGATACGCAGTATTTT

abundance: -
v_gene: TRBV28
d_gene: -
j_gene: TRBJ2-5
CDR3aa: CASSSSVETQYF
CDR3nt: TGTGCCAGCAGCTCGTCGGTGGAGACCCAGTACTTC

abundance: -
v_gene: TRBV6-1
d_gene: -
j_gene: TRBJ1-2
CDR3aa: CASSSAPADGYGYTF
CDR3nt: TGTGCCAGCAGCAGTGCCCCGGCCGACGGGTATGGCTACACCTTC

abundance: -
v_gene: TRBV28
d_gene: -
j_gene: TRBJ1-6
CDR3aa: CASSLAGYNSPLHF
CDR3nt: TGTGCCAGCAGTTTAGCAGGCTATAATTCACCCCTCCACTTT

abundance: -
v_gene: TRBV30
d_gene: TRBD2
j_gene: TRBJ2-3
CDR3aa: CAWLIAGGPDTQYF
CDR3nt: TGTGCCTGGTTGATAGCGGGGGGGCCAGATACGCAGTATTTT

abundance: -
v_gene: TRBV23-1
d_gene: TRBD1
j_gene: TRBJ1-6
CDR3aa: CASSQCPGQSHSPLHF
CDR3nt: TGCGCCAGCAGTCAATGCCCGGGACAGTCCCATTCACCCCTCCACTTT

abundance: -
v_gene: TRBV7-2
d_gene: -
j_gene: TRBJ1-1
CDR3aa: CASSLAGAEAFF
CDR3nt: TGTGCCAGCAGCTTAGCAGGGGCTGAAGCTTTCTTT

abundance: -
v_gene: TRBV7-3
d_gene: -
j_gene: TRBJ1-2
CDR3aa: CASSLTFGSGYTF
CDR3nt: TGTGCCAGCAGCTTAACGTTTGGCTCCGGCTACACCTTC

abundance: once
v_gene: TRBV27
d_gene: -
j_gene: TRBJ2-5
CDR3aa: CASSSQVGAGETQYF
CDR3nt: TGTGCCAGCAGTTCGCAGGTGGGGGCAGGAGAGACCCAGTACTTC

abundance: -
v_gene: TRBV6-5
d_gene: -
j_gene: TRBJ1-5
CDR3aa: CASSYSMGNSGQPQHF
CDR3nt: TGTGCCAGCAGTTACTCGATGGGCAATAGTGGTCAGCCCCAGCATTTT

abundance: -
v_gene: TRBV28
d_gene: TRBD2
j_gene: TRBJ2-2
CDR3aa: CASSSGGAHAGELFF
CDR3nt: TGTGCCAGCAGTTCCGGGGGGGCCCACGCCGGGGAGCTGTTTTTT

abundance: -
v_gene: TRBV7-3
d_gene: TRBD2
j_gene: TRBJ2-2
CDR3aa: CASSVTSGGQNTGELFF
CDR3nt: TGTGCCAGCAGCGTGACTAGCGGGGGCCAGAACACCGGGGAGCTGTTTTTT

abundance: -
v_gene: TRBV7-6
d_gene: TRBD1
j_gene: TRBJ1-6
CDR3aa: CASSSTGGASSPLHF
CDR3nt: TGTGCCAGCAGCTCAACAGGGGGCGCGAGTTCACCCCTCCACTTT

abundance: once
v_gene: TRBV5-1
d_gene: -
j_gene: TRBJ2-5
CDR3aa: CASSYQPGNQETQYF
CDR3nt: TGCGCCAGCAGCTACCAGCCGGGTAATCAAGAGACCCAGTACTTC

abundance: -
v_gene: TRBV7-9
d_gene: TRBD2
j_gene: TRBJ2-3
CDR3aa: CASTVLAGAVDTQYF
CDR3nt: TGTGCCAGCACCGTATTAGCGGGGGCAGTAGATACGCAGTATTTT

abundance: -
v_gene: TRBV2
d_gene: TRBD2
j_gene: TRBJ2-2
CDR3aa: CASSGRTSGGTGELFF
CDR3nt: TGTGCCAGCAGTGGACGGACTAGCGGGGGCACCGGGGAGCTGTTTTTT

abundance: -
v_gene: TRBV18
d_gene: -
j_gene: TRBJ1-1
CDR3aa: CASSSNRDTEAFF
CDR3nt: TGTGCCAGCTCATCAAACCGGGACACTGAAGCTTTCTTT

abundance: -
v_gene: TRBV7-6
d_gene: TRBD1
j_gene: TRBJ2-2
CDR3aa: CASSSQGANTGELFF
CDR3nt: TGTGCCAGCAGCTCACAGGGGGCGAACACCGGGGAGCTGTTTTTT

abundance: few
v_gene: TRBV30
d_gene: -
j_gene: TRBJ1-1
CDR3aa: CAWSPREAFF
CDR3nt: TGTGCCTGGAGTCCCCGTGAAGCTTTCTTT

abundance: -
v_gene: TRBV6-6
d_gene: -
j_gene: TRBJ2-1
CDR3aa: CASRWADSEQFF
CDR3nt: TGTGCCAGCAGATGGGCCGATAGTGAGCAGTTCTTC

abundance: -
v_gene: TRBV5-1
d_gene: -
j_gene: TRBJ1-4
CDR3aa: CASSLGGTNEKLFF
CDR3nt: TGCGCCAGCAGCTTGGGTGGTACTAATGAAAAACTGTTTTTT

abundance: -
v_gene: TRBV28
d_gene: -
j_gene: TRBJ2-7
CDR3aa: CASSLIGQGIHEQYF
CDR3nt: TGTGCCAGCAGTTTAATTGGGCAGGGCATCCACGAGCAGTACTTC

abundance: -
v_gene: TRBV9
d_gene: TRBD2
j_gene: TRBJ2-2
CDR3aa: CASSVVIAGIIDTGELFF
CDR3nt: TGTGCCAGCAGCGTAGTAATAGCGGGGATTATTGACACCGGGGAGCTGTTTTTT

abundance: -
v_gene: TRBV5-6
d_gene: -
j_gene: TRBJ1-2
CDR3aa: CASSFTIYGYTF
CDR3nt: TGTGCCAGCAGCTTTACGATCTATGGCTACACCTTC

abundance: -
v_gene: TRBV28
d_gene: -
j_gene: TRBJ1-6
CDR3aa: CASSFLSANSPLHF
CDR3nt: TGTGCCAGCAGTTTTCTATCTGCTAATTCACCCCTCCACTTT

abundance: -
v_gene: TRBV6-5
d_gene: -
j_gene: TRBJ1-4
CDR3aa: CASRPTPREKLFF
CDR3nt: TGTGCCAGCAGACCAACGCCTAGGGAAAAACTGTTTTTT

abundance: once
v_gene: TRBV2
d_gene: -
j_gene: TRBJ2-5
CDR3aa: CASSEGPSRPQYF
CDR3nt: TGTGCCAGCAGTGAAGGCCCTAGTCGGCCCCAGTACTTC

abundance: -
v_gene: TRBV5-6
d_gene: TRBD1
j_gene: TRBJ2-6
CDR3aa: CASGGQGSGANVLTF
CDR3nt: TGTGCCAGCGGGGGACAGGGGTCTGGGGCCAACGTCCTGACTTTC

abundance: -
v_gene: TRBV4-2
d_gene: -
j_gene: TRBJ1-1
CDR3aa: CASSQEMVSGEAFF
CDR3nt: TGTGCCAGCAGCCAAGAGATGGTTTCGGGTGAAGCTTTCTTT

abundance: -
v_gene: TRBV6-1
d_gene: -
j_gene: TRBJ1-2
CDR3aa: CASSTGSRDYGYTF
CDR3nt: TGTGCCAGCAGTACCGGCTCCAGGGACTATGGCTACACCTTC

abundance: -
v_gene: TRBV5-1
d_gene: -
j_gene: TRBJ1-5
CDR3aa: CASSLTSYSNQPQHF
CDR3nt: TGCGCCAGCAGCTTGACCAGTTATAGCAATCAGCCCCAGCATTTT

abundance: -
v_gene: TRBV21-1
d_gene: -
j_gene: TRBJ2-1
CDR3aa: CASSNNGDEQFF
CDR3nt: TGTGCCAGCAGCAACAACGGAGATGAGCAGTTCTTC

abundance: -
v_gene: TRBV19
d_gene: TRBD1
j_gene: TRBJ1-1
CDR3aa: CASRGPGTANTEAFF
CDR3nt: TGTGCCAGTAGGGGCCCCGGGACAGCGAACACTGAAGCTTTCTTT

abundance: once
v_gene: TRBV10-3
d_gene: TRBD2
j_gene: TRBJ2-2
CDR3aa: CATRTSGGDTGELFF
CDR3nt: TGTGCCACCCGGACTAGCGGGGGGGACACCGGGGAGCTGTTTTTT

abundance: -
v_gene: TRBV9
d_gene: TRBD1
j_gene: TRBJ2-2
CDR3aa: CASSPRDRGYAGELFF
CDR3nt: TGTGCCAGCAGCCCCCGGGACAGGGGTTACGCCGGGGAGCTGTTTTTT

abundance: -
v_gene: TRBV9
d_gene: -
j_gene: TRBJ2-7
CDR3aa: CASSPRTGNYEQYF
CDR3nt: TGTGCCAGCAGCCCGCGGACTGGAAATTACGAGCAGTACTTC

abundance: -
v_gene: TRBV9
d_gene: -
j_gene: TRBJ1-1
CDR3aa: CASSLGRNTEAFF
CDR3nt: TGTGCCAGCAGCCTAGGTCGGAACACTGAAGCTTTCTTT

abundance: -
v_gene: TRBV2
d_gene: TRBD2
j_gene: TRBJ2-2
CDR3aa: CASTKTGGNTGELFF
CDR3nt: TGTGCCAGCACCAAAACGGGGGGGAACACCGGGGAGCTGTTTTTT

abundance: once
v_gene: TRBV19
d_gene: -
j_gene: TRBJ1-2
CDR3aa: CASSIAGAYGYTF
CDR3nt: TGTGCCAGTAGTATAGCGGGGGCTTATGGCTACACCTTC

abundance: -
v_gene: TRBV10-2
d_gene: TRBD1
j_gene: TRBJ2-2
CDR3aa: CASSGQGTGELFF
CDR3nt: TGCGCCAGCAGTGGACAGGGCACCGGGGAGCTGTTTTTT

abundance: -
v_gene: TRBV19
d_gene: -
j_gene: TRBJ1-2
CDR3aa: CASSIWGRPGGGYTF
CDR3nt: TGTGCCAGTAGTATTTGGGGACGGCCGGGCGGGGGCTACACCTTC

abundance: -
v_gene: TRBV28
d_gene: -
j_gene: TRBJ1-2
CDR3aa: CATMGGFYGYTF
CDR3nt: TGTGCCACCATGGGGGGGTTTTATGGCTACACCTTC

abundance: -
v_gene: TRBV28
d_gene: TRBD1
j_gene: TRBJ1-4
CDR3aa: CASSLPRTGSRELFF
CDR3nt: TGTGCCAGCAGTTTACCCCGGACAGGATCGAGGGAACTGTTTTTT

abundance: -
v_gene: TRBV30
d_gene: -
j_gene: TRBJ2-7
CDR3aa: CAWNSEGPYEQYF
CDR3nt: TGTGCCTGGAATTCTGAAGGGCCCTACGAGCAGTACTTC

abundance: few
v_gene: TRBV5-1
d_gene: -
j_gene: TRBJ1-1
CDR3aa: CASHGQPNTEAFF
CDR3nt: TGCGCCAGCCACGGACAGCCGAACACTGAAGCTTTCTTT

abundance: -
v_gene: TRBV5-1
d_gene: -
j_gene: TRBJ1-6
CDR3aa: CASSLATPNSPLHF
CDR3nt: TGCGCCAGCAGCTTGGCGACCCCAAATTCACCCCTCCACTTT

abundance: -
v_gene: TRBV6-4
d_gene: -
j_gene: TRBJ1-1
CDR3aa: CASSERYLLGRSTEAFF
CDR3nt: TGTGCCAGCAGTGAACGATATTTATTAGGCAGGAGCACTGAAGCTTTCTTT

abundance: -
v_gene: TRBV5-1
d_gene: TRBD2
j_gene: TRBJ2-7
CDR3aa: CASSRMKTGGSYEQYF
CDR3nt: TGCGCCAGCAGCCGTATGAAGACGGGAGGCTCCTACGAGCAGTACTTC

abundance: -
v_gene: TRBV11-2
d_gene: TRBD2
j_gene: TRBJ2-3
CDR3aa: CASSLSSGYTQYF
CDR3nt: TGTGCCAGCAGCTTAAGTAGCGGGTATACGCAGTATTTT

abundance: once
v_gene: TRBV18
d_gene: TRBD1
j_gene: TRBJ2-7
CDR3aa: CASSPGRGFGEQYF
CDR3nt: TGTGCCAGCTCACCCGGCAGGGGGTTTGGCGAGCAGTACTTC